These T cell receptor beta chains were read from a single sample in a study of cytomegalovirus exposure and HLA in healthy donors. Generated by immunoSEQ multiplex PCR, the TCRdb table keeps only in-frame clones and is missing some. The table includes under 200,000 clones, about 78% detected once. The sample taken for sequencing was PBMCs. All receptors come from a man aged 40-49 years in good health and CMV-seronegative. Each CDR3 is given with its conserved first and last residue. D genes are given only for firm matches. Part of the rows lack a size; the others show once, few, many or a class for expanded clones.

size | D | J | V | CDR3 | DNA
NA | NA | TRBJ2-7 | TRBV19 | CASSIEDSPYEQYF | TGTGCCAGTAGTATAGAGGACAGCCCCTACGAGCAGTACTTC
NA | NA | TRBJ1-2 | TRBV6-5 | CASSSPARGYGYTF | TGTGCCAGCAGCTCGCCTGCCAGGGGATATGGCTACACCTTC
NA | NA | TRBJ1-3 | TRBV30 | CAWSGGRGNTIYF | TGTGCCTGGAGTGGCGGCAGAGGAAACACCATATATTTT
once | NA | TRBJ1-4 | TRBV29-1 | CSVRGGGKNEKLFF | TGCAGCGTCCGCGGCGGGGGGAAGAATGAAAAACTGTTTTTT
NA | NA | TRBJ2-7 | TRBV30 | CAFKTDIDRSYEQYF | TGTGCCTTCAAAACCGACATCGACCGCTCCTACGAGCAGTACTTC
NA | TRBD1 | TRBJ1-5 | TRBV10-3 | CAISGDRSNQPQHF | TGTGCCATCAGTGGGGACAGGAGCAATCAGCCCCAGCATTTT
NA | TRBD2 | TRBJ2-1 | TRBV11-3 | CASSLKRGGDDEQFF | TGTGCCAGCAGCCTGAAGCGGGGGGGCGACGATGAGCAGTTCTTC
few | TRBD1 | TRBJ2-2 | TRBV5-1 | CASSSGTVNTGELFF | TGCGCCAGCAGCTCCGGGACAGTGAACACCGGGGAGCTGTTTTTT
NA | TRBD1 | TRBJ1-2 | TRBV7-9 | CASSLDRDRERGYTF | TGTGCCAGCAGCTTAGACCGGGACAGGGAAAGGGGCTACACCTTC
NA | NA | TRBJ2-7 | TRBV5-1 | CASNLDSGYEQYF | TGCGCCAGCAACTTGGACTCCGGCTACGAGCAGTACTTC
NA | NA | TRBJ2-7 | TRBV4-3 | CASSQGTQQAPPYEQYF | TGCGCCAGCAGCCAAGGAACCCAACAGGCGCCTCCCTACGAGCAGTACTTC
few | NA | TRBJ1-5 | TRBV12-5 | CASGLDRVNQPQHF | TGTGCTAGTGGTTTGGACAGGGTTAACCAGCCCCAGCATTTT
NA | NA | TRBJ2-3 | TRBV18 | CASSRDTYTQYF | TGTGCCAGCTCACGGGACACTTATACGCAGTATTTT
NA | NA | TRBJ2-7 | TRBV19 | CASSPVSSYEQYF | TGTGCCAGTTCGCCAGTCTCCTCCTACGAGCAGTACTTC
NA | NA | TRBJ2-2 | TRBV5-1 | CASSPTTDGELFF | TGCGCCAGCAGCCCCACTACGGACGGGGAGCTGTTTTTT
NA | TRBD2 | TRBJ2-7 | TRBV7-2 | CASSPGGRNYEQYF | TGTGCCAGCAGCCCGGGAGGCCGGAACTACGAGCAGTACTTC
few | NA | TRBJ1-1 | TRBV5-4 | CASSLAGNTEAFF | TGTGCCAGCAGCTTGGCCGGGAACACTGAAGCTTTCTTT
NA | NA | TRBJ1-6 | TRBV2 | CASRVDSFYNSPLHF | TGTGCCAGCAGAGTGGACAGTTTCTATAATTCACCCCTCCACTTT
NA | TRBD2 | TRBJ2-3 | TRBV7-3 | CASSPGLAGGADTQYF | TGTGCCAGCAGCCCAGGACTAGCGGGAGGCGCAGATACGCAGTATTTT
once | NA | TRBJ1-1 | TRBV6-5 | CASSTGGLNTEAFF | TGTGCCAGCAGTACCGGAGGGTTGAACACTGAAGCTTTCTTT
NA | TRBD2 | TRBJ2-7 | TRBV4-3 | CASSQDILAGGEQYF | TGCGCCAGCAGCCAAGATATACTAGCGGGAGGCGAGCAGTACTTC
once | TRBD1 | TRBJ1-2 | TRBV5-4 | CASRGQGNYGYTF | TGTGCCAGCAGGGGACAGGGCAACTATGGCTACACCTTC
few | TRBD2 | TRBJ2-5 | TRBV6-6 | CASSYSSGGASETQYF | TGTGCCAGCAGTTACTCTAGCGGGGGGGCCTCGGAGACCCAGTACTTC
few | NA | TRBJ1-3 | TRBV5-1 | CASSLAGATSGNTIYF | TGCGCCAGCAGCCTGGCAGGGGCCACCTCTGGAAACACCATATATTTT
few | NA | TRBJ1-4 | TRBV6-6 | CASSPGVREGGKLFF | TGTGCCAGCAGCCCTGGCGTTCGGGAGGGTGGAAAACTGTTTTTT
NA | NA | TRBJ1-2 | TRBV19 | CASSNFESANYGYTF | TGTGCCAGTAGTAACTTCGAGAGTGCTAACTATGGCTACACCTTC
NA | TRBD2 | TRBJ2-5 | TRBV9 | CASSSRLAGGETQYF | TGTGCCAGCAGCTCCCGACTAGCGGGAGGGGAGACCCAGTACTTC
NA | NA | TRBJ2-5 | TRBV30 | CAWSHRGGKTQYF | TGTGCCTGGAGTCACAGGGGCGGGAAGACCCAGTACTTC
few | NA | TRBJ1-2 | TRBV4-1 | CASSLVQGNNYGYTF | TGCGCCAGCAGCCTCGTACAGGGCAATAACTATGGCTACACCTTC
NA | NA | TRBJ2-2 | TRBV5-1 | CASSLGTGNTGELFF | TGCGCCAGCAGCTTGGGGACTGGTAACACCGGGGAGCTGTTTTTT
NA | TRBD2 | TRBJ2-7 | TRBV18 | CASSQLAGDNEQYF | TGTGCCAGCTCACAGCTAGCGGGAGACAACGAGCAGTACTTC
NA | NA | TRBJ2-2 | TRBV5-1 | CASSLGGASHTGELFF | TGCGCCAGCAGCTTGGGTGGGGCGTCGCACACCGGGGAGCTGTTTTTT
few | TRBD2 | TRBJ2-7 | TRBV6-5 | CASSYRSGGTYEQYF | TGTGCCAGCAGTTACAGGAGCGGGGGGACCTACGAGCAGTACTTC
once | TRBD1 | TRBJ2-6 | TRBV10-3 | CAITRTGNSGANVLTF | TGTGCCATCACAAGGACAGGGAACTCTGGGGCCAACGTCCTGACTTTC
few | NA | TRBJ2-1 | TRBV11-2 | CASSLAPGVWYNEQFF | TGTGCCAGCAGCTTAGCCCCGGGAGTCTGGTACAATGAGCAGTTCTTC
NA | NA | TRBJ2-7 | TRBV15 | CATSREQGYEQYF | TGTGCCACCAGCAGAGAACAGGGCTACGAGCAGTACTTC
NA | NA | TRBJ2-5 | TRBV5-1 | CASSRGDSRQETQYF | TGCGCCAGCAGCCGCGGGGACAGCCGTCAAGAGACCCAGTACTTC
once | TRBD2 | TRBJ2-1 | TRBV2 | CASSELAGGGDEQFF | TGTGCCAGCAGTGAATTGGCGGGGGGCGGGGATGAGCAGTTCTTC
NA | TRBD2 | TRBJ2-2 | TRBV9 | CASSLQGLAGDPTGELFF | TGTGCCAGCAGCCTACAGGGACTAGCGGGAGATCCCACCGGGGAGCTGTTTTTT
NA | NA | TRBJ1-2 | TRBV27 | CASSLSARDYGYTF | TGTGCCAGCAGTTTATCTGCCAGGGACTATGGCTACACCTTC